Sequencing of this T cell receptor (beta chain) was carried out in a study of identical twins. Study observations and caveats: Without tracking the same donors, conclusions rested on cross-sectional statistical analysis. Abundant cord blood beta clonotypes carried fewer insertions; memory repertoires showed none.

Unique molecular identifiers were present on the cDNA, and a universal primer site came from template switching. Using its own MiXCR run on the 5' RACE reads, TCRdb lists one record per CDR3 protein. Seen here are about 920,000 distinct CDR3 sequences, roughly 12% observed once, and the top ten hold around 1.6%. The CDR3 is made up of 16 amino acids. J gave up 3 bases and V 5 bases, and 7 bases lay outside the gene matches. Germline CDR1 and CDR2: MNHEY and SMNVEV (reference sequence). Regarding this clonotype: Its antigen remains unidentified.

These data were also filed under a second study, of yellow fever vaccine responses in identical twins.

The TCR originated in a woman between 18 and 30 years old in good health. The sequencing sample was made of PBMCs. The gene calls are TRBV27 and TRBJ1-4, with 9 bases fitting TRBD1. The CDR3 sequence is CASSPAYRGPNEKLFF. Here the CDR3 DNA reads TGTGCCAGCAGTCCAGCCTACAGGGGGCCTAATGAAAAACTGTTTTTT. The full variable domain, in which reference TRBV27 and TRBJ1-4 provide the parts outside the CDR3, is EAQVTQNPRYLITVTGKKLTVTCSQNMNHEYMSWYRQDPGLGLRQIYYSMNVEVTDKGDVPEGYKVSRKEKRNFPLILESPSPNQTSLYFCASSPAYRGPNEKLFFGSGTQLSVL.